The clone carrying this T cell receptor (beta chain) has a count of ten or more. CDR1 is SGHTA and CDR2 is FQGNSA in the germline V gene. The CDR3 consists of 16 residues. Trimming removed 2 bases from V and 7 bases from J; junction bases left unmatched: 11. Template switching with 5'RACE generated the TCR cDNA and added a universal primer site and UMIs. From the 5' RACE reads, TCRdb called clonotypes with MiXCR, one entry per CDR3 protein. The table lists about 300,000 distinct CDR3 sequences, 3% to 4.5% of them singletons. This specimen belongs to a study of T cells after yellow fever vaccination. The chain carries TRBV7-2 and TRBJ2-1; 7 nucleotides match TRBD1. Sequences were derived from PBMCs, sampled 5 days after the yellow fever booster vaccination. The source of this sequence is a young man who received the YFV17D yellow fever vaccine. The CDR3 DNA reads as TGTGCCAGCAGCTTAAGGGGCAGGGGGATGTGGAATGAGCAGTTCTTC. Its translation is CASSLRGRGMWNEQFF.